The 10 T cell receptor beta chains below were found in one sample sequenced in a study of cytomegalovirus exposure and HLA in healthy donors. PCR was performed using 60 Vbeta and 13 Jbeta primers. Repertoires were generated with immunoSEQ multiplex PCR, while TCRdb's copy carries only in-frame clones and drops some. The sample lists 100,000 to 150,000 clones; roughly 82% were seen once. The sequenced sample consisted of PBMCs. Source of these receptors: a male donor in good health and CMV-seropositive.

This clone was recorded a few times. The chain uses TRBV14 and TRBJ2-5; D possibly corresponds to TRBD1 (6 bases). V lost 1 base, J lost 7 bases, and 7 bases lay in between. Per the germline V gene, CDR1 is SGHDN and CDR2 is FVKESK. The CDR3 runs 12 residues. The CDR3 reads CASSQGGGTQYF. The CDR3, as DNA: TGTGCCAGCAGCCAAGGAGGGGGGACCCAGTACTTC.

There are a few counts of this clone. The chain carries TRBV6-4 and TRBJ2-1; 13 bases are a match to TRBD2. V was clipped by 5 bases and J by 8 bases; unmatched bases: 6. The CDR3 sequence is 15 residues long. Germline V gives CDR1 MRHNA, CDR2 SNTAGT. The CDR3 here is CASSSGTSGKYEQFF. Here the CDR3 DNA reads TGTGCCAGCAGTTCCGGGACTAGCGGGAAGTATGAGCAGTTCTTC.

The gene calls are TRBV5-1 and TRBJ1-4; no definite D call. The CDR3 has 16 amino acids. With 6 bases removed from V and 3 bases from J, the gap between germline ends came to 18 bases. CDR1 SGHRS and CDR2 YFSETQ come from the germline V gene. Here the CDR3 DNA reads TGCGCCAGCAAAATTTCAGCCGGGTCGGCTAATGAAAAACTGTTTTTT. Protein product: CASKISAGSANEKLFF.

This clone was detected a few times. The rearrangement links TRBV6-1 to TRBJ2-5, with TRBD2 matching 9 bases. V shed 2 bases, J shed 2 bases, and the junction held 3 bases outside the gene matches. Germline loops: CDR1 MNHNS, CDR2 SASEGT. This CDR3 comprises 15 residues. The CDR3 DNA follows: TGTGCCAGCAGTGAATTAGCGGGGGAACAAGAGACCCAGTACTTC. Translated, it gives CASSELAGEQETQYF.

Written as DNA, the CDR3 is TGTGCCTGGAGCCGGACAGGGGGCGCAAAAAACTATGGCTACACCTTC. It yields the protein CAWSRTGGAKNYGYTF. The V gene is TRBV30, the J gene TRBJ1-2, with 11 bases matching TRBD1. V lost 3 bases, J lost 2 bases, and 8 bases stayed unmatched. The germline gives CDR1 GTSNPN, CDR2 SVGIG (reference sequence). The CDR3 is 16 residues long.

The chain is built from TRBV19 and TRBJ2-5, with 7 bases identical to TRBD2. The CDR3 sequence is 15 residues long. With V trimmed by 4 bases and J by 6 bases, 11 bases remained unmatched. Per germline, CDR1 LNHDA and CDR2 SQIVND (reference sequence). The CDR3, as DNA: TGTGCCAGTAGTAGGGCGGGGGTAGCCAGGAAGACCCAGTACTTC. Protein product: CASSRAGVARKTQYF.

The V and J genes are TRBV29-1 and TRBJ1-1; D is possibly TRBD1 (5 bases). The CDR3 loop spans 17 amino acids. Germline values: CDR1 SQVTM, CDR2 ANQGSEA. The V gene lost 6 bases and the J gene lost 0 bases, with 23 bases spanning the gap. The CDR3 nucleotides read TGCAGCGTCTTAGGAGGGGAACTTAAGGGTATGAACACTGAAGCTTTCTTT. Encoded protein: CSVLGGELKGMNTEAFF.

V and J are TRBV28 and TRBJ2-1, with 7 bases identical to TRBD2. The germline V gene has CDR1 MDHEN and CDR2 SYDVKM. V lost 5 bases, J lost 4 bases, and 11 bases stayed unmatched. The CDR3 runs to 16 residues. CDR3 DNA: TGTGCCAGCAGTGCCCCGTTGGGCGGGGGTTACAATGAGCAGTTCTTC. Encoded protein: CASSAPLGGGYNEQFF.

CDR3 protein: CASSESSYNEQFF. CDR3 bases: TGTGCCAGCAGTGAGAGCTCCTACAATGAGCAGTTCTTC. The chain uses TRBV6-4 and TRBJ2-1; the D is unclear. The germline CDR1 and CDR2 sequences are MRHNA and SNTAGT. This CDR3 region has 13 residues. V lost 3 bases, J lost 0 bases, and 3 bases lay in between.

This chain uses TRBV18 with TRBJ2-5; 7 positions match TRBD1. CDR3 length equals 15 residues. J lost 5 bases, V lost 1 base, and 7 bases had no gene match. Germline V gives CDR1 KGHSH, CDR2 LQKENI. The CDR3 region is CASSPQQGSSETQYF. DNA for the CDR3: TGTGCCAGCTCACCACAACAGGGGTCCTCGGAGACCCAGTACTTC.